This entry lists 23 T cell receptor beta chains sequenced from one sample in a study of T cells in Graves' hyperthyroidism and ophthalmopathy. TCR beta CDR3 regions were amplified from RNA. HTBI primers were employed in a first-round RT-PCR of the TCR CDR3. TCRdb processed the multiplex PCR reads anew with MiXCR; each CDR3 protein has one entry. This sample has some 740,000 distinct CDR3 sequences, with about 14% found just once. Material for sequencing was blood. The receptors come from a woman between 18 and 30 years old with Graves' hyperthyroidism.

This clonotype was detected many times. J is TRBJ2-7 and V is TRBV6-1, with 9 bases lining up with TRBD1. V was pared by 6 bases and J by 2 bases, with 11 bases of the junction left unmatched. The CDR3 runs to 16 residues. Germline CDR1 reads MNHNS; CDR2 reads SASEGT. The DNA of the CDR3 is TGTGCCAGCAGCCTCGCAGGGACAGGGATTCCCTACGAGCAGTACTTC. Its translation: CASSLAGTGIPYEQYF.

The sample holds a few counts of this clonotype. CDR3 DNA sequence: TGCGCCAGCAGCCAAGGGACAGGGATTTCCTACGAGCAGTACTTC. This sequence encodes CASSQGTGISYEQYF. The chain links TRBV4-3 to TRBJ2-7; TRBD1 aligns across 8 bases. With 1 base clipped from V and 1 base from J, the junction kept 3 bases outside the gene matches. The CDR3 length is 15 residues. The V gene's germline CDR1 is LGHNA and CDR2 YSLEER.

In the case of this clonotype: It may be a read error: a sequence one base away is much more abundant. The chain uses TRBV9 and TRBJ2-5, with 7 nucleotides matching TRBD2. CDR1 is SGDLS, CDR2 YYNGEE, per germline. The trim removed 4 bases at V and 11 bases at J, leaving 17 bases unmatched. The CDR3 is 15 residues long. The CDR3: CASSSGSGYSYKQYF. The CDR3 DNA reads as TGTGCCAGCAGCTCCGGTAGCGGGTACTCCTACAAGCAGTACTTC.

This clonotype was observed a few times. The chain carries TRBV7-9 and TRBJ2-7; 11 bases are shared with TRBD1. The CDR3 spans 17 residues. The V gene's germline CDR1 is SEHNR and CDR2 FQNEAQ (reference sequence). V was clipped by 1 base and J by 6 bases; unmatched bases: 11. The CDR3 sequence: CASSLEVGTGGTREQYF. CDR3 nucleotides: TGTGCCAGCAGCTTAGAAGTAGGGACAGGGGGAACCCGCGAGCAGTACTTC. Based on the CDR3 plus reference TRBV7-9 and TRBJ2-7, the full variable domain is DTGVSQNPRHKITKRGQNVTFRCDPISEHNRLYWYRQTLGQGPEFLTYFQNEAQLEKSRLLSDRFSAERPKGSFSTLEIQRTEQGDSAMYLCASSLEVGTGGTREQYFGPGTRLTVT.

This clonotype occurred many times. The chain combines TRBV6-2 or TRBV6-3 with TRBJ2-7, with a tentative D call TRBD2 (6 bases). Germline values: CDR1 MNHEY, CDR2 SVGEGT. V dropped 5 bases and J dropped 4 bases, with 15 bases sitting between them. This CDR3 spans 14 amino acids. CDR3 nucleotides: TGTGCCAGCAGTCGGTTAGCGGACACTTACGAGCAGTACTTC. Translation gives CASSRLADTYEQYF.

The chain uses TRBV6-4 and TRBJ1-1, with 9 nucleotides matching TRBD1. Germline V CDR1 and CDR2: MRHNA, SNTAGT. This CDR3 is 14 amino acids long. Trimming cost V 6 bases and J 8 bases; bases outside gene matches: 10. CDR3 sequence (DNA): TGTGCCAGCAGGGAGACAGGGGGTCGCCAGGAAGCTTTCTTT. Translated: CASRETGGRQEAFF.

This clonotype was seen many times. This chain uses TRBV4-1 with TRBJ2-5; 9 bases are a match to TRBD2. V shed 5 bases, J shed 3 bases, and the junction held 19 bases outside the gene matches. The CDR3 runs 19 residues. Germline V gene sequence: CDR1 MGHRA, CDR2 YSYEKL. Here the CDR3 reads CASSSHGGKAGGPEETQYF. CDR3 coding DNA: TGCGCCAGCAGCTCACACGGTGGAAAAGCGGGGGGTCCTGAAGAGACCCAGTACTTC.

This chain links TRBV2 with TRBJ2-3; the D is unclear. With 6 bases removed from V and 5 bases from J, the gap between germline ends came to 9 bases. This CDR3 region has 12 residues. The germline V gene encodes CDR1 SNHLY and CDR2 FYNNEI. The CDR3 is CASSARGDTQYF. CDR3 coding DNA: TGTGCCAGCAGCGCCCGAGGAGATACGCAGTATTTT.

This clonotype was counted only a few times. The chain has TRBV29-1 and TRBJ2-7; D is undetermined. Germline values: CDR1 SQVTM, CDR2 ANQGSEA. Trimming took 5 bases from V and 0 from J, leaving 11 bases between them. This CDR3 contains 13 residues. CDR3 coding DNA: TGCAGCGTTTCAGGACGGAGCTCCTACGAGCAGTACTTC. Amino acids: CSVSGRSSYEQYF.

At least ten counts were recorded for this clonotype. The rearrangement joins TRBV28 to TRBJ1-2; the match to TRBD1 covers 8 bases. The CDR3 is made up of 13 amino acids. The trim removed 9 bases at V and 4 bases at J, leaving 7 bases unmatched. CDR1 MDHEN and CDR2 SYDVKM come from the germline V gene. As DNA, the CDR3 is TGTGCCAGAGGAGGGACAGGTTTCTATGGCTACACCTTC. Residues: CARGGTGFYGYTF.

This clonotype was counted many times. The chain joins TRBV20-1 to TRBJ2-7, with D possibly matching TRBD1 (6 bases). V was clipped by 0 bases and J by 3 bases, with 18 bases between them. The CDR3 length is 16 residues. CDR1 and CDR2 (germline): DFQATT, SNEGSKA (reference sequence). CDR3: CSARDPSGASIYEQYF. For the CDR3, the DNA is TGCAGTGCTAGAGATCCGTCAGGGGCGTCTATCTACGAGCAGTACTTC.

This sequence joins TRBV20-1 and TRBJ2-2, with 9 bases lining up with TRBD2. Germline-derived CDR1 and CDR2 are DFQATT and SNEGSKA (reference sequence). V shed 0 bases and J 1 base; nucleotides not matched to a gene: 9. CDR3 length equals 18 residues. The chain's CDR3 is CSARDLTGGRVNTGELFF. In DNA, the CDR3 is TGCAGTGCTAGAGATCTCACTGGCGGGAGGGTGAACACCGGGGAGCTGTTTTTT.

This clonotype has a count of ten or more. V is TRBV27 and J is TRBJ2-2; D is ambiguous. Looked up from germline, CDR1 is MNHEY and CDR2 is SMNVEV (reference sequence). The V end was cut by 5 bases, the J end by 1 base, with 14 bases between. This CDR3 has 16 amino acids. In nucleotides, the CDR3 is TGTGCCAGCAGTCAACTTCCCCGGGTGAACACCGGGGAGCTGTTTTTT. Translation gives CASSQLPRVNTGELFF.

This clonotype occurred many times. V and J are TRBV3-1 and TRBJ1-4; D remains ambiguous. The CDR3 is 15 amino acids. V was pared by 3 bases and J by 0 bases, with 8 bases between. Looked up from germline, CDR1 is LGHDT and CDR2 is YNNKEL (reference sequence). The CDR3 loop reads CASSQGMTTNEKLFF. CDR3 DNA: TGTGCCAGCAGCCAGGGAATGACAACTAATGAAAAACTGTTTTTT.

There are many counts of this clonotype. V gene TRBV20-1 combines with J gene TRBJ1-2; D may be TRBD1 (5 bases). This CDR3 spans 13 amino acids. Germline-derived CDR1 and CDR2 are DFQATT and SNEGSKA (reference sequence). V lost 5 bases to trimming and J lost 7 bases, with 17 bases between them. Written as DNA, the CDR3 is TGCAGTGCTTGGGGCACGGTCGGTCCTGGCTACACCTTC. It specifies CSAWGTVGPGYTF.

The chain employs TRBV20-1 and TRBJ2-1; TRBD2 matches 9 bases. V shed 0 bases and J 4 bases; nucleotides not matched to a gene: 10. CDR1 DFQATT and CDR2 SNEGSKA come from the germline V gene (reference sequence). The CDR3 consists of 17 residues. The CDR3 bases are TGCAGTGCTAGAGATATGAGCGGGAGGCCGTCGTACAATGAGCAGTTCTTC. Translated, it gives CSARDMSGRPSYNEQFF.

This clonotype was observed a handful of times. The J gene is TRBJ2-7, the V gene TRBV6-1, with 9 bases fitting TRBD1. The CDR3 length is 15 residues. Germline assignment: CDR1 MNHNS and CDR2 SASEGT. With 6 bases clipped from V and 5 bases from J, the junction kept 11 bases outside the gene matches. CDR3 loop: CASRGVGTGHHEQYF. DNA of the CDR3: TGTGCCAGCAGGGGGGTAGGGACAGGGCACCACGAGCAGTACTTC.

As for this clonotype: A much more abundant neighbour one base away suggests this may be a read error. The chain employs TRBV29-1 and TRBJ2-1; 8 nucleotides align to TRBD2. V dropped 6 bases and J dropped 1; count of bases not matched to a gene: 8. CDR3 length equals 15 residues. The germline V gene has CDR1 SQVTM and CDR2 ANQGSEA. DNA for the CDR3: TGCAGCGTCCGAGCGGGAGTCAGTTCCTACAATGAGCAGTTCTTC. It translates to CSVRAGVSSYNEQFF.

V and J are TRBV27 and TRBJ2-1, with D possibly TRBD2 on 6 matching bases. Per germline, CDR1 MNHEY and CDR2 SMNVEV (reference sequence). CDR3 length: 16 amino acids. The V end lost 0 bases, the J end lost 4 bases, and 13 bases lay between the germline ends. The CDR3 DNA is TGTGCCAGCAGTTTATCGGGGCAGGGACTTTACAATGAGCAGTTCTTC. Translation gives CASSLSGQGLYNEQFF.

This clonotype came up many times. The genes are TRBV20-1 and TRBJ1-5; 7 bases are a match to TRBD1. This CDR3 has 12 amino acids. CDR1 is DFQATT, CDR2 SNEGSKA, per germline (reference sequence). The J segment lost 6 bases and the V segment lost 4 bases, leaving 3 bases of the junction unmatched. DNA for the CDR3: TGCAGTGCTACCACAGGGGCTCAGCCCCAGCATTTT. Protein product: CSATTGAQPQHF.

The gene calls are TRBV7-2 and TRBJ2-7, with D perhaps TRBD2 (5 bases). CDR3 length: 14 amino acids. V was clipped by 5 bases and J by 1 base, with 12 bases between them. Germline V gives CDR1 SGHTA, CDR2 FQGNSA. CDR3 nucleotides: TGTGCCAGCAGCGCTTTTGGAGGATCCTACGAGCAGTACTTC. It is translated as CASSAFGGSYEQYF.

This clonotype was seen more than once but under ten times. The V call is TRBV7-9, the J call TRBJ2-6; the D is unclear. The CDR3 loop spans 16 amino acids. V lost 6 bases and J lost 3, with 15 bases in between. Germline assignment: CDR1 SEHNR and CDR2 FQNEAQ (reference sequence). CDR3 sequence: CASRRSILGGANVLTF. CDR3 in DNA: TGTGCCAGCAGAAGGAGTATCCTCGGTGGGGCCAACGTCCTGACTTTC.

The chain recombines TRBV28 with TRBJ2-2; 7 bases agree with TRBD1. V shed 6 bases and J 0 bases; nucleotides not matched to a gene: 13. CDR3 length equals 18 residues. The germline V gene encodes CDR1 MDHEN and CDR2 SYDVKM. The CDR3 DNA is TGTGCCAGCAGCTCAGGGGGTCATAGGACGCCGAACACCGGGGAGCTGTTTTTT. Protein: CASSSGGHRTPNTGELFF.